The entry below gives a single T cell receptor beta chain sequence along with its context. This clone's antigen is unknown. Base qualities are missing; no much larger clone stands one base away. At the junction V is shortened by 2 bases and J by 2 bases, with 10 bases in between. The germline V gene provides CDR1 KGHSH and CDR2 LQKENI. The CDR3 sequence holds 15 residues, the cysteine and phenylalanine included. Only the CDR3 region is kept as DNA, spanning 45 bases read in frame from base 1. Using the deep immunoSEQ assay, TCR CDR3 regions were amplified from genomic DNA by multiplex PCR. Extracted genomic DNA from each cell subset was distributed evenly across all wells of several immunoSEQ 96-well plates, and each plate was treated as a replicate. For sorted subsets, roughly 190 ng of genomic DNA, equivalent to 25,000 to 35,000 T cell genomes, went into each replicate PCR. Purified libraries were quantified with a Qubit 3.0 fluorometer, sized on a Bioanalyzer 2100, and re-quantified with the KAPA Library Quantification kit. Each immunoSEQ 96-well plate was sequenced on its own single-read 150-cycle Illumina NextSeq 550 flow cell. Processing in the source paper ran as follows. Because only junctional sequences without quality scores were contained in the immunoSEQ output, filtering matching that applied to full-length reads could not be performed. To assign V/J genes and CDR3, sequences were annotated against IMGT germline references using PyIR, a Python wrapper for IgBLAST v1.9. Reads were filtered out if the reads had weak V/J assignments (E-value above 1e-6), no CDR3, stop codons, out-of-frame junctions, or ambiguous translated residues. V3J clonotypes were defined by identical inferred V gene, J gene, and CDR3 amino acid sequence. To compute the percentage overlap between repertoires, the number of shared unique clonotypes was divided by the size of the smaller repertoire. RTK rarefaction, the Chao1 estimator, and Recon v2.1 estimates of unobserved clonotypes were used to assess repertoire richness. Generation probabilities were computed with OLGA for all TCRbeta clonotypes obtained by the gDNA method from a few donors. Entries here come from immuneACCESS through TCRdb and include only in-frame sequences with V and J called. Some clones fail to appear in such tables; in the studies checked, an unresolved V gene covers under half of the shortfall, and the cause of the remainder is unknown. The DNA was the basis for D and trimming; V, J and clone size are from that table. For this sample the table gives millions of clones, of which over 85% were detected only once. The top ten hold 0.85% to 1.2% of the sample.

This entry is derived from a study of shared clonotypes between healthy human individuals (dated by TCRdb to 2020 to 2021). With regard to the full study: A few men and a couple of women, aged 18 to 49 years, made up the cohort. Per donor, three plates each were used for CD4 naive and CD4 memory, two for CD8 naive, and one for CD8 memory. To estimate repertoire size and how much clonotype sharing occurs between individuals, the study deeply sequenced the blood TCR repertoires of roughly 5 healthy adults. To increase sequencing depth and limit assay-specific biases, TCR repertoire library preparation and sequencing were carried out by different laboratories using diverse techniques. Leukapheresis yielded between about 0.85 and 9.5 billion PBMCs per donor. The paper's findings and limits, for the study overall: Sampling was limited to blood, and TCR repertoires in tissue likely differ from TCR repertoires in blood. Incomplete sequencing was indicated by rarefaction of sorted-subset datasets, despite the large sequencing depth. Estimated clonotype richness was generally larger for naive than for memory subsets. Pairwise subsampling indicated that sequencing depth was expected to affect the degree of clonotype sharing among donors. The small number of donors limited the genetic and exposure-history diversity represented. Higher generation probabilities were observed for clonotypes shared by all four sorted-subset donors than for non-shared clonotypes. When a few donors were compared, the shared fraction of clonotypes was about 5% for naive CD4, less than 4% for naive CD8, about 2.4% for memory CD4, and under 0.5% for memory CD8.

CD8 naive samples consisted of CD45RO-negative cells that were positively selected for CCR7, yielding a CD45RA+CCR7+ population without TemRA cells. The donors were healthy, HIV-negative adults who had no recently reported acute infections or vaccinations. Only Caucasian adults living in Nashville, Tennessee, USA were represented among the donors. After blood collection by leukapheresis, PBMCs were isolated using Ficoll-Histopaque density gradient centrifugation and then cryopreserved in the vapor phase of liquid nitrogen. Analytical flow cytometry was used to check the purity and quantity of every magnetically sorted T cell population. Each sorted fraction had its genomic DNA isolated and then quantified by UV absorbance on a Nanodrop 2000c.

This TCR derives from a man younger than 35 in good health. The chain joins TRBV18 to TRBJ1-5; no D gene can be assigned with confidence. The sequenced sample consisted of naive CD8+ T cells sorted from blood. Explained via the paper, the cell subset or site label denotes: CD45RA+CCR7+. The DNA sequence is given as TGTGCCAGCTCACCATTGGCAGGAGGCAATCAGCCCCAGCATTTT. This sequence encodes CASSPLAGGNQPQHF.